These 27 T cell receptor beta chains came from one sample sequenced in a study of T cells in women clearing cervical HPV infection (dated 2018 in TCRdb). The library relied on the immunoSEQ multiplex PCR assay. Here the immuneACCESS table is served through TCRdb, limited to in-frame sequences with V and J called. Missing clones are a known gap in these copies; in checked studies unresolved V genes cover under half, and the rest lacks a known reason. This sample's table has entries for about 20,000 clones. The top ten hold roughly 7% of the sample. Sequencing was carried out using blood buffy coat. The receptor source for this set is a woman aged 18 to 75 with a cervical HPV16 infection that either progressed to CIN3+ or cleared (not recorded which).

By frequency, this clone registers medium-sized. The read stops 3 residues short of the end of the CDR3; the missing end is completed from the germline J gene. This chain connects TRBV19 to TRBJ2-3, with no clear D. In germline, CDR1 is LNHDA, CDR2 SQIVND (reference sequence). The CDR3 is made up of 13 amino acids. The V end lost 5 bases, the J end lost 2 bases, and 8 bases lay between the germline ends. CDR3 amino acids: CASSADNTDTQYF. The DNA read from the CDR3 is TGTGCCAGTAGTGCAGACAACACAGATACG.

Comments on this clone: The CDR3 end is not reached by the read, which stops 3 residues before it; the germline J gene fills it in. The chain joins TRBV7-2 to TRBJ1-1; the D gene is possibly TRBD1 (6 bases). V was pared by 2 bases and J by 1 base, with 11 bases between. Germline lookup yields CDR1 SGHTA and CDR2 FQGNSA. This CDR3 region has 15 residues. The CDR3 sequence is CASSLNRDPNTEAFF. CDR3 DNA (partial): TGTGCCAGCAGCTTAAACAGGGATCCGAACACTGAA.

As concerns this clone: Coverage ceases 3 residues before the CDR3 finishes, and the germline J gene fills in the end. The chain couples TRBV7-2 to TRBJ2-2; TRBD1 might be the D (5 bases). Germline CDR1 SGHTA, CDR2 FQGNSA. The CDR3 runs to 14 residues. The sequenced part of the CDR3 DNA is TGTGCCAGCAGCTCAGGTATTGGGGCCAACGTG. Translation gives CASSSGIGANV. The full CDR3 protein reads CASSSGIGANVLFF. The full variable domain, rest sourced from reference TRBV7-2 and TRBJ2-2, is GAGVSQSPSNKVTEKGKDVELRCDPISGHTALYWYRQSLGQGLEFLIYFQGNSAPDKSGLPSDRFSAERTGGSVSTLTIQRTQQEDSAVYLCASSSGIGANVLFFGEGSRLTVL.

A note on this clone: Read data end 3 residues before the CDR3 end; the end is taken from the germline J gene. This rearrangement joins TRBV11-2 to TRBJ1-3, with D unresolved. Germline loops: CDR1 SGHAT, CDR2 FQNNGV. CDR3 size: 13 residues. CDR3 amino acids: CASSLDEAGHIYF. CDR3 DNA (partial): TGTGCCAGCAGCTTAGATGAGGCGGGCCAC.

Comments on this clone: Sequencing ends 3 residues short of the CDR3 end; the germline J gene provides the rest. The rearrangement links TRBV7-9 to TRBJ1-2; D gene uncertain. This CDR3 comprises 11 residues. Trimming pared 6 bases from V and 4 bases from J, leaving 6 bases between. Per germline, CDR1 SEHNR and CDR2 FQNEAQ (reference sequence). CDR3: CASSQIYGYTF. CDR3 DNA (partial): TGTGCCAGCAGTCAAATCTATGGC. The full variable domain, completed using reference TRBV7-9 and TRBJ1-2, is DTGVSQNPRHKITKRGQNVTFRCDPISEHNRLYWYRQTLGQGPEFLTYFQNEAQLEKSRLLSDRFSAERPKGSFSTLEIQRTEQGDSAMYLCASSQIYGYTFGSGTRLTVV.

CDR3 DNA (partial): TGTGCCAGCAGCCAAGAGCTAGCGTCCAATGAG. Residues: CASSQELASNE. The full-length CDR3 reads as CASSQELASNEQFF. This chain joins TRBV3-1 (or the pseudogene TRBV3-2) and TRBJ2-1; weak D call: TRBD2 (6 bases). Sequencing ends 3 residues short of the CDR3 end; the germline J gene provides the rest. This CDR3 has 14 residues. From germline, CDR1 is LGHDT and CDR2 YNNKEL (reference sequence). The V gene lost 0 bases and the J gene lost 6 bases, with 9 bases spanning the gap.

To note about this clone: The DNA ends 3 residues before the CDR3 does, and the rest of the CDR3 is filled in from the germline J gene. The V and J genes are TRBV20-1 and TRBJ2-3, with a weak D call TRBD2 (6 bases). V was pared by 6 bases and J by 6 bases, with 22 bases between. The CDR3 extends over 15 amino acids. Germline V gene lookup returns CDR1 DFQATT and CDR2 SNEGSKA (reference sequence). CDR3 bases read: TGCAGTGCCCCTGGGGGGAGCAACGTCCCGGATACG. Translated, it gives CSAPGGSNVPDT. The CDR3, in full, reads CSAPGGSNVPDTQYF.

As concerns this clone: The read gets to within 3 residues of the CDR3 end, and the germline J gene fills in the rest. This chain connects TRBV30 to TRBJ2-5, with TRBD1 identical over 7 bases. Unmatched junction bases numbered 4, after V lost 2 bases and J lost 4 bases. Germline V lookup: CDR1 GTSNPN, CDR2 SVGIG (reference sequence). The CDR3 runs 13 residues. This chain's CDR3 is CAWSRAGGETQYF. The covered CDR3 bases are TGTGCCTGGAGTAGGGCAGGGGGAGAGACC.

On this clone: The CDR3 end lies 3 residues beyond the end of the read and is filled in from the germline J gene. J is TRBJ1-2 and V is TRBV20-1; 10 nucleotides line up with TRBD1. CDR3 length: 18 residues. Germline values: CDR1 DFQATT, CDR2 SNEGSKA (reference sequence). V was pared by 0 bases and J by 4 bases, with 14 bases of the junction left unmatched. The CDR3 loop reads CSARDPKARDRGFYGYTF. Incomplete CDR3 DNA: TGCAGTGCTAGAGATCCCAAGGCCCGGGACAGGGGTTTCTATGGC.

To note about this clone: The read terminates 3 residues ahead of where the CDR3 ends, so the germline J gene completes it. J is TRBJ1-2 and V is TRBV11-2; perhaps TRBD1 as D (6 bases). The germline V gene encodes CDR1 SGHAT and CDR2 FQNNGV. Trimming removed 6 bases from V and 6 bases from J, with 14 bases in between. The CDR3 totals 13 residues. The sequenced part of the CDR3 DNA is TGTGCCAGCAGGCAACAGGGTGTGGATGGC. This gives the protein CASRQQGVDG. The full CDR3 protein is CASRQQGVDGYTF. The entire variable domain, with the rest obtained from reference TRBV11-2 and TRBJ1-2, is as follows: EAGVAQSPRYKIIEKRQSVAFWCNPISGHATLYWYQQILGQGPKLLIQFQNNGVVDDSQLPKDRFSAERLKGVDSTLKIQPAKLEDSAVYLCASRQQGVDGYTFGSGTRLTVV.

About this clone itself: The CDR3 extends 3 residues past the end of the read, so its final part is completed from the germline J gene. V and J are TRBV7-7 and TRBJ2-2, with no clear D. Looked up from germline, CDR1 is SSHAT and CDR2 is FNYEAQ (reference sequence). The CDR3 has 13 amino acids. The DNA read from the CDR3 is TGTGCCAGCAGCTTAGCCTTTCAGGAAAAG. Protein sequence: CASSLAFQEK. The CDR3 in its entirety is CASSLAFQEKLFF.

As for this clone: The CDR3 extends 3 residues past the end of the read, so its final part is completed from the germline J gene. This chain uses TRBV20-1 with TRBJ2-2; 8 bases agree with TRBD1. The CDR3 extends over 15 amino acids. CDR1 DFQATT and CDR2 SNEGSKA come from the germline V gene (reference sequence). The chain's CDR3 is CSARVPQGARGKLFF. CDR3 DNA, as far as it was read: TGCAGTGCTAGAGTCCCCCAGGGGGCGCGCGGAAAG.

The DNA read from the CDR3 is TGCGCCAGCAGCTCACGGACTAGCGGGTTTAACTACGAG. Protein sequence: CASSSRTSGFNYE. The full-length CDR3 reads as CASSSRTSGFNYEQYF. The rearrangement joins TRBV5-1 to TRBJ2-7; 11 bases align to TRBD2. The read ends 3 residues shy of where the CDR3 ends; the end is completed using the germline J gene. Unmatched junction bases numbered 8, after V lost 3 bases and J lost 3 bases. This CDR3 spans 16 amino acids. CDR1 and CDR2 from the germline V gene are SGHRS and YFSETQ.

As regards this clone: The CDR3 end falls 3 residues outside the read, so it is completed with the germline J gene. The chain links TRBV25-1 to TRBJ2-1; D is perhaps TRBD2 (6 bases). CDR1 MGHDK and CDR2 SYGVNS come from the germline V gene. Trimming took 4 bases from V and 6 from J, leaving 10 bases between them. CDR3 size: 13 residues. The CDR3: CASSGPTSNEQFF. CDR3 DNA, as far as it was read: TGTGCCAGCAGTGGGCCGACTAGCAATGAG.

Comments on this clone: The read ends 3 residues before the CDR3 terminus; that terminus is restored from the germline J gene. The chain recombines TRBV7-9 with TRBJ1-2; 7 bases agree with TRBD1. The CDR3 extends over 13 amino acids. CDR1 SEHNR and CDR2 FQNEAQ come from the germline V gene (reference sequence). CDR3 amino acids: CASSVEGAVGYTF. The sequenced part of the CDR3 DNA is TGTGCCAGCAGCGTGGAGGGGGCGGTCGGC.

For this clone: The read halts 3 residues ahead of the CDR3 end, with the missing end drawn from the germline J gene. This sequence joins TRBV6-2 or TRBV6-3 and TRBJ1-5; maybe TRBD1 (6 bases). The length of the CDR3 is 14 residues. The germline V gene encodes CDR1 MNHEY and CDR2 SVGEGT. Trimming cost V 4 bases and J 2 bases, with 9 bases left between them. The CDR3 sequence is CASSSDSRNQPQHF. Incomplete CDR3 DNA: TGTGCCAGCAGTTCGGACAGTCGCAATCAGCCC.

Incomplete CDR3 DNA: TGCAGCAACATCGTCGGGTCAGCGGGGGGCGAGACC. As protein: CSNIVGSAGGET. The CDR3, in full, reads CSNIVGSAGGETQYF. The rearrangement links TRBV29-1 to TRBJ2-5, with 9 bases aligning to TRBD2. The sequence runs out 3 residues before the end of the CDR3; the remainder is reconstructed from the germline J gene. The CDR3 has 15 amino acids. Germline V gene lookup returns CDR1 SQVTM and CDR2 ANQGSEA. Trimming at V came to 8 bases and at J to 5 bases, leaving 15 bases not matched to a gene.

On this clone itself: With the read ending 3 residues before the CDR3 end, the germline J gene is used to fill in that end. The V gene is TRBV19, the J gene TRBJ2-3, with TRBD1 identical over 8 bases. After removal of 3 bases from V and 3 bases from J, the junction contained 5 bases not matched to a gene. The germline CDR1 and CDR2 sequences are LNHDA and SQIVND (reference sequence). The CDR3 consists of 15 residues. CDR3 bases read: TGTGCCAGTAGTATCCCCAGGGGGCGAACAGATACG. Protein product: CASSIPRGRTDT. The CDR3 reads in full as CASSIPRGRTDTQYF.

About this clone itself: The DNA ends 3 residues before the CDR3 does, and the rest of the CDR3 is filled in from the germline J gene. The rearrangement uses TRBV10-3 and TRBJ2-1; TRBD1 matches 8 bases. The CDR3 loop spans 14 amino acids. Germline values: CDR1 ENHRY, CDR2 SYGVKD. After removal of 7 bases from V and 9 bases from J, the junction contained 11 bases not matched to a gene. The CDR3 bases that were read are TGTGCCATCATTGGACAGGGAGGTCGGGGTGAG. Protein product: CAIIGQGGRGE. The entire CDR3 sequence reads CAIIGQGGRGEQFF.

Its frequency marks this clone as medium-sized (0.01 to 0.1%). The DNA ends 3 residues before the CDR3 does, and the rest of the CDR3 is filled in from the germline J gene. This sequence joins TRBV18 and TRBJ2-2; D is perhaps TRBD1 (5 bases). V gave up 2 bases and J gave up 5 bases, with 12 bases separating them. Germline CDR1 KGHSH, CDR2 LQKENI. This CDR3 has 15 residues. The CDR3 protein is CASSPAQGPTGELFF. Incomplete CDR3 DNA: TGTGCCAGCTCACCAGCCCAGGGCCCAACCGGGGAG.

For this clone: Sequencing ends 3 residues short of the CDR3 end; the germline J gene provides the rest. The J gene is TRBJ2-7, the V gene TRBV19, with 11 bases fitting TRBD2. CDR1 is LNHDA and CDR2 is SQIVND in the germline V gene (reference sequence). With V trimmed by 3 bases and J by 4 bases, 5 bases remained unmatched. The CDR3 is 15 amino acids. Partial CDR3 DNA: TGTGCCAGTAGTATCCTAGCGGGAGGTGGTTACGAG. Its translation is CASSILAGGGYE. The entire CDR3 sequence reads CASSILAGGGYEQYF.

Points on this clone: Sequencing ends 3 residues short of the CDR3 end; the germline J gene provides the rest. V is TRBV9 and J is TRBJ1-2, with 7 bases that match TRBD1. Germline V CDR1 and CDR2: SGDLS, YYNGEE. J gave up 1 base and V 0 bases, and 6 bases lay outside the gene matches. The CDR3 runs to 16 residues. This CDR3 is CASSVASGQLNYGYTF. CDR3 bases read: TGTGCCAGCAGCGTAGCATCGGGACAGCTTAACTATGGC.

Regarding this clone: Read data end 3 residues before the CDR3 end; the end is taken from the germline J gene. The chain carries TRBV12-3 or TRBV12-4 and TRBJ2-3, with 15 bases fitting TRBD2. This CDR3 is 15 amino acids long. J gave up 3 bases and V 10 bases, and 5 bases lay outside the gene matches. CDR3 sequence: CATGTSGRLTDTQYF. The DNA read from the CDR3 is TGTGCCACCGGGACTAGCGGGAGGCTTACAGATACG.

Regarding this clone: The read halts 3 residues ahead of the CDR3 end, with the missing end drawn from the germline J gene. This chain joins TRBV19 and TRBJ2-2; TRBD2 agrees at 7 bases. CDR3 length equals 15 residues. The germline V gene encodes CDR1 LNHDA and CDR2 SQIVND (reference sequence). The junction had 8 bases not matched to a gene; V was cut back by 6 bases and J by 4 bases. The covered CDR3 bases are TGTGCCAGTAGCTTGGACCGCGGGAGCACCGGGGAG. It specifies CASSLDRGSTGE. The CDR3 in its entirety is CASSLDRGSTGELFF.

About this clone itself: The read ends 3 residues early relative to the CDR3; the germline J gene fills the gap. This chain uses TRBV19 with TRBJ2-4; 9 bases match TRBD1. The CDR3 is 19 residues long. CDR1 and CDR2 from the germline V gene are LNHDA and SQIVND (reference sequence). The DNA read from the CDR3 is TGTGCCAGTAGTATATCCTTCGGCACGGACAGGGGCCGGAAGGATGGT. This codes for CASSISFGTDRGRKDG. The whole CDR3 region reads CASSISFGTDRGRKDGQYF.

A note on this clone: The CDR3 extends 3 residues past the end of the read, so its final part is completed from the germline J gene. The chain has TRBV20-1 and TRBJ2-1; tentative D call: TRBD2 (6 bases). Germline CDR1 reads DFQATT; CDR2 reads SNEGSKA (reference sequence). The CDR3 extends over 14 amino acids. Trimming removed 1 base at V and 9 bases at J, with 16 bases between. CDR3 amino acids: CSARGQGLRSEQFF. The DNA read from the CDR3 is TGCAGTGCTAGAGGTCAGGGACTTCGGAGTGAG.

As for this clone: Read sequence stops 3 residues before the CDR3 end, and the germline J gene provides the missing end. The V and J genes are TRBV7-6 and TRBJ2-3, with D possibly matching TRBD2 (7 bases). This CDR3 contains 16 residues. Germline V lookup: CDR1 SGHVS, CDR2 FNYEAQ. V was clipped by 0 bases and J by 1 base, with 11 bases between them. CDR3 in amino acids: CASSLARGPGTDTQYF. CDR3 DNA, as far as it was read: TGTGCCAGCAGCTTAGCGCGGGGGCCTGGCACAGATACG.